This TCR beta chain is drawn from a study of T cell changes during pregnancy in multiple sclerosis. The method was immunoSEQ multiplex PCR; TCRdb's version includes in-frame clones alone and lacks a portion of them. The sample lists under 65,000 clones; over 85% were seen once. Germline V gene data show CDR1 as SGDLS and CDR2 as YYNGEE. Trimming left V 0 bases short and J 7 bases short, with 10 bases between. The CDR3 is 14 amino acids. The sequence came from a female donor in good health, enrolled as a control in a pregnancy study. The input for sequencing was peripheral blood, taken in the first trimester of pregnancy. The chain carries TRBV9 and TRBJ2-2, with a weak D call TRBD1 (5 bases). The chain's CDR3 is CASSVGWGHGELFF. The CDR3 nucleotides read TGTGCCAGCAGCGTAGGCTGGGGCCACGGGGAGCTGTTTTTT.